This is a list of T cell receptor beta chains from one sample in a study of response to subunit inactivated influenza vaccine. A single record per CDR3 protein comes from TCRdb applying MiXCR to the RT-PCR reads. The top ten hold approximately 2% of the sample, which has hundreds of thousands of distinct CDR3 sequences, 25% seen once. Material: CD4+ T cells sorted from PBMCs, obtained around 5 days after vaccination. The source is a man aged 45-65 years who received an inactivated influenza vaccine. Both conserved end residues are part of each CDR3. The order of the fields is CDR3 length, V gene, J gene, D gene, clone size, CDR3 DNA, CDR3 protein. D genes are given only for firm matches. Clone size, where shown, is once, few, many, or a class for clones that have expanded.

len: 16; v_gene: TRBV20-1; j_gene: TRBJ2-5; d_gene: TRBD2; abundance: -; CDR3nt: TGCAGTGCTACCCCGACTAGCGGCGTCCTCCAAGAGACCCAGTACTTC; CDR3aa: CSATPTSGVLQETQYF
len: 14; v_gene: TRBV20-1; j_gene: TRBJ2-7; d_gene: -; abundance: -; CDR3nt: TGCAGTGCAACACCGGGACATCAGGGCTACGAGCAGTACTTC; CDR3aa: CSATPGHQGYEQYF
len: 15; v_gene: TRBV7-9; j_gene: TRBJ1-1; d_gene: -; abundance: -; CDR3nt: TGTGCCAGCAGCTTACACGGGGCTCGGAACACTGAAGCTTTCTTT; CDR3aa: CASSLHGARNTEAFF
len: 14; v_gene: TRBV20-1; j_gene: TRBJ2-3; d_gene: -; abundance: -; CDR3nt: TGCAGTGCTAGAGTCGCTCAACCAACAGATACGCAGTATTTT; CDR3aa: CSARVAQPTDTQYF
len: 20; v_gene: TRBV10-2; j_gene: TRBJ2-6; d_gene: -; abundance: few; CDR3nt: TGCGCCAGCAGCCTAACCCCGGGACACGTCGAATTTTCTGGGGCCAACGTCCTGACTTTC; CDR3aa: CASSLTPGHVEFSGANVLTF
len: 13; v_gene: TRBV6-6; j_gene: TRBJ1-2; d_gene: -; abundance: many; CDR3nt: TGTGCCAGCAGTTACACCCCAGACGCCGGCCCCACCTTC; CDR3aa: CASSYTPDAGPTF
len: 12; v_gene: TRBV27; j_gene: TRBJ2-1; d_gene: -; abundance: few; CDR3nt: TGTGCCAGCAGAGAAGGGTACAATGAGCAGTTCTTC; CDR3aa: CASREGYNEQFF
len: 13; v_gene: TRBV12-3/TRBV12-4; j_gene: TRBJ1-6; d_gene: -; abundance: -; CDR3nt: TGTGCCAGCAGTCCTCAGGTGTCTTCACCCCTCCACTTT; CDR3aa: CASSPQVSSPLHF
len: 16; v_gene: TRBV7-2; j_gene: TRBJ2-5; d_gene: TRBD2; abundance: -; CDR3nt: TGTGCCAGCAGCTTAGACGCGGGACTAGATCGAGAGACCCAGTACTTC; CDR3aa: CASSLDAGLDRETQYF
len: 15; v_gene: TRBV7-2; j_gene: TRBJ1-1; d_gene: TRBD1; abundance: -; CDR3nt: TGTGCCAGCAGCCCAAGTCCCGGGACAGGGACTGAAGCTTTCTTT; CDR3aa: CASSPSPGTGTEAFF
len: 15; v_gene: TRBV6-1; j_gene: TRBJ2-3; d_gene: TRBD2; abundance: -; CDR3nt: TGTGCCAGCAGCGCACTAGCGGGAGTTCTAGATACGCAGTATTTT; CDR3aa: CASSALAGVLDTQYF
len: 16; v_gene: TRBV6-2/TRBV6-3; j_gene: TRBJ2-2; d_gene: -; abundance: -; CDR3nt: TGTGCCAGCAGTTACGGGCCGGGAGTATCCACCGGGGAGCTGTTTTTT; CDR3aa: CASSYGPGVSTGELFF
len: 15; v_gene: TRBV7-3; j_gene: TRBJ2-1; d_gene: TRBD1; abundance: -; CDR3nt: TGTGCCAGCAGCCCGGACAGGGGACACTACAATGAGCAGTTCTTC; CDR3aa: CASSPDRGHYNEQFF
len: 12; v_gene: TRBV20-1; j_gene: TRBJ2-7; d_gene: TRBD1; abundance: few; CDR3nt: TGCAGTGCGAGGGACAGGTTGGGCGAGCAGTACTTC; CDR3aa: CSARDRLGEQYF
len: 14; v_gene: TRBV20-1; j_gene: TRBJ2-7; d_gene: -; abundance: -; CDR3nt: TGCAGTGCTAGAGATCGGCCAGCGACCTACGAGCAGTACTTC; CDR3aa: CSARDRPATYEQYF
len: 11; v_gene: TRBV7-9; j_gene: TRBJ2-7; d_gene: -; abundance: -; CDR3nt: TGTGCCAGCAGCTTATTGACCGAGCAGTACTTC; CDR3aa: CASSLLTEQYF
len: 14; v_gene: TRBV29-1; j_gene: TRBJ2-3; d_gene: TRBD1; abundance: few; CDR3nt: TGCAGCGTTCACCCGGGACAGGCGGGAAATACGCAGTATTTT; CDR3aa: CSVHPGQAGNTQYF
len: 18; v_gene: TRBV11-2; j_gene: TRBJ2-2; d_gene: TRBD2; abundance: few; CDR3nt: TGTGCCAGCAGCTTAAGTGCACGGACTAGCGGGGCCACCGGGGAGCTGTTTTTT; CDR3aa: CASSLSARTSGATGELFF
len: 14; v_gene: TRBV6-5; j_gene: TRBJ2-1; d_gene: -; abundance: few; CDR3nt: TGTGCCAGCAGTTCGGGACCATTCTACAATGAGCAGTTCTTC; CDR3aa: CASSSGPFYNEQFF
len: 13; v_gene: TRBV7-2; j_gene: TRBJ1-5; d_gene: -; abundance: many; CDR3nt: TGTGCCAGCAGCAAGGACGGGAATCAGCCCCAGCATTTT; CDR3aa: CASSKDGNQPQHF
len: 17; v_gene: TRBV5-1; j_gene: TRBJ2-1; d_gene: TRBD2; abundance: -; CDR3nt: TGCGCCAGCAGCTTGGTGGGACTAGCGGGGGGGCGGAATGAGCAGTTCTTC; CDR3aa: CASSLVGLAGGRNEQFF
len: 13; v_gene: TRBV14; j_gene: TRBJ2-5; d_gene: -; abundance: few; CDR3nt: TGTGCCAGCAGCCAAGAGCGGGCAGAGACCCAGTACTTC; CDR3aa: CASSQERAETQYF
len: 14; v_gene: TRBV28; j_gene: TRBJ2-7; d_gene: -; abundance: few; CDR3nt: TGTGCCAGCAGTTTATGGGACGGGGGCTACGAGCAGTACTTC; CDR3aa: CASSLWDGGYEQYF
len: 14; v_gene: TRBV12-3/TRBV12-4; j_gene: TRBJ1-5; d_gene: TRBD1; abundance: -; CDR3nt: TGTGCCAGCAGTACAGGGGGGAGAGGTCAGCCCCAGCATTTT; CDR3aa: CASSTGGRGQPQHF
len: 15; v_gene: TRBV4-1; j_gene: TRBJ2-1; d_gene: TRBD2; abundance: -; CDR3nt: TGCGCCAGCAGTGCCATCCCGGGACTAGCTAGCGAGCAGTTCTTC; CDR3aa: CASSAIPGLASEQFF
len: 16; v_gene: TRBV5-1; j_gene: TRBJ2-3; d_gene: TRBD2; abundance: few; CDR3nt: TGCGCCAGCAAAAGAGGGACTAGCGCGAGCACAGATACGCAGTATTTT; CDR3aa: CASKRGTSASTDTQYF
len: 16; v_gene: TRBV3-1; j_gene: TRBJ2-2; d_gene: -; abundance: -; CDR3nt: TGTGCCAGCAGCCAAGCTTCGGGGGCGTACACCGGGGAGCTGTTTTTT; CDR3aa: CASSQASGAYTGELFF
len: 14; v_gene: TRBV6-2/TRBV6-3; j_gene: TRBJ1-2; d_gene: TRBD1; abundance: -; CDR3nt: TGTGCCAGCAGCCGCGGACAGGGAGCAAGAGGCTACACCTTC; CDR3aa: CASSRGQGARGYTF
len: 15; v_gene: TRBV7-2; j_gene: TRBJ2-1; d_gene: -; abundance: few; CDR3nt: TGTGCCAGCAGCTTTCTGGCGGGGGCAGGCAATGAGCAGTTCTTC; CDR3aa: CASSFLAGAGNEQFF
len: 12; v_gene: TRBV20-1; j_gene: TRBJ2-2; d_gene: -; abundance: -; CDR3nt: TGCAGTGCCTCGCTGCTGGCCGGGGAGCTGTTTTTT; CDR3aa: CSASLLAGELFF
len: 15; v_gene: TRBV5-4; j_gene: TRBJ2-1; d_gene: -; abundance: -; CDR3nt: TGTGCCAGCACAGCAGGGCCCTCCACCTACAATGAGCAGTTCTTC; CDR3aa: CASTAGPSTYNEQFF
len: 13; v_gene: TRBV5-1; j_gene: TRBJ2-3; d_gene: -; abundance: few; CDR3nt: TGCGCCAGCAGCCCGGGGACTTCAGATACGCAGTATTTT; CDR3aa: CASSPGTSDTQYF
len: 12; v_gene: TRBV28; j_gene: TRBJ2-7; d_gene: -; abundance: few; CDR3nt: TGTGCCAGCAGTCCACCGATGAACGAGCAGTACTTC; CDR3aa: CASSPPMNEQYF
len: 18; v_gene: TRBV11-1; j_gene: TRBJ2-6; d_gene: TRBD2; abundance: -; CDR3nt: TGTGCCAGCAGCTTACTTAGATGGGGGGGCTCTGGGGCCAACGTCCTGACTTTC; CDR3aa: CASSLLRWGGSGANVLTF
len: 12; v_gene: TRBV20-1; j_gene: TRBJ2-7; d_gene: -; abundance: few; CDR3nt: TGCAGTGCTAGAGGTGGGAGCTACGAGCAGTACTTC; CDR3aa: CSARGGSYEQYF
len: 11; v_gene: TRBV12-3/TRBV12-4; j_gene: TRBJ2-5; d_gene: TRBD2; abundance: -; CDR3nt: TGTGCCAGCATCGACCGGGGGGCCCAGTACTTC; CDR3aa: CASIDRGAQYF
len: 15; v_gene: TRBV25-1; j_gene: TRBJ2-7; d_gene: -; abundance: -; CDR3nt: TGTGCCAGCAGTGATTCGGTCAGGGGGGCCTACGAGCAGTACTTC; CDR3aa: CASSDSVRGAYEQYF
len: 16; v_gene: TRBV6-1; j_gene: TRBJ2-7; d_gene: TRBD1; abundance: -; CDR3nt: TGTGCCAGCAGTGTGATAACCGGGACAGGGGGATACGAGCAGTACTTC; CDR3aa: CASSVITGTGGYEQYF